The clone carrying this TCR beta chain was seen at least ten times. Its antigen is still unknown. V lost 2 bases and J 7 bases, leaving 15 bases between the germline ends. Germline CDR1 reads MNHEY; CDR2 reads SVGAGI. This CDR3 is 14 amino acids long. This entry comes from a study of tumor and adjacent non-tumor tissue in lung cancer. Overall study results and limits: In normal lung, the top 100 clones were significantly more dominant than in tumor.

The template was RNA from unsorted bulk tissue. The library came from three nested PCR rounds adapted from ARM-PCR protocols. TCRdb re-derived calls from the multiplex PCR reads in MiXCR, one entry per CDR3 protein. The sample records 120,000 or so distinct CDR3 sequences, approximately 71% being singletons. The chain carries TRBV6-5 and TRBJ2-7; D may correspond to TRBD1 or TRBD2 (5 bases each). The sequencing input was lung tumor tissue. This TCR was sampled from a man aged 30 to 39 with non-small cell lung cancer. DNA for the CDR3: TGTGCCAGCAGTTACAACCGGGACCTCCGAGAGCAGTACTTC. The encoded protein is CASSYNRDLREQYF.